The 20 T cell receptor beta chains below all came from one sample that was sequenced in a study of cytomegalovirus exposure and HLA in healthy donors. With 60 Vbeta and 13 Jbeta primers, the PCR was carried out. Clones were read by immunoSEQ multiplex PCR, and TCRdb kept only the in-frame ones, dropping some. This table holds around 130,000 clones, about 80% found once. Sequenced input: PBMCs. The receptors shown here come from a boy aged 2 to 9 in good health and CMV-seronegative.

The gene calls are TRBV6-5 and TRBJ2-5, with TRBD2 identical over 8 bases. The CDR3 contains 13 residues. Germline V gene data show CDR1 as MNHEY and CDR2 as SVGAGI. With 5 bases clipped from V and 5 bases from J, the junction kept 4 bases outside the gene matches. As DNA, the CDR3 is TGTGCCAGCAGTCCTCGCGGGGGGGAGACCCAGTACTTC. It is translated as CASSPRGGETQYF.

The DNA for the CDR3 is TGTGCCAGCAGTGCGTCTAGCGGGCAGACTGAGCAGTTCTTC. Translation: CASSASSGQTEQFF. The chain combines TRBV6-4 with TRBJ2-1; 8 positions match TRBD2. V gave up 4 bases and J gave up 9 bases; unmatched junction bases: 8. The CDR3 spans 14 residues. Germline CDR1 is MRHNA and CDR2 is SNTAGT.

The genes are TRBV30 and TRBJ1-5; TRBD1 agrees at 7 bases. V lost 2 bases, J lost 4 bases, and 8 bases stayed unmatched. CDR1 and CDR2 from the germline V gene are GTSNPN and SVGIG (reference sequence). The CDR3 is 15 residues long. The CDR3 DNA is TGTGCCTGGAGTCCTCCGGGACAGATGAATCAGCCCCAGCATTTT. Translating gives CAWSPPGQMNQPQHF.

As to this clone: At one boundary the junction diverges from the germline segment, which might be a read error. The rearrangement uses TRBV6-5 and TRBJ1-1, with TRBD1 identical over 8 bases. The CDR3 totals 15 residues. Looked up from germline, CDR1 is MNHEY and CDR2 is SVGAGI. Here the CDR3 reads CAGSYLSDRATEAFF. The CDR3 DNA reads as TGTGCCGGCAGTTACTTATCGGACAGGGCTACTGAAGCTTTCTTT.

The genes are TRBV19 and TRBJ2-1, with TRBD2 matching 8 bases. V lost 2 bases to trimming and J lost 5 bases; unmatched junction nucleotides: 11. CDR3 length equals 17 residues. Germline V gene data show CDR1 as LNHDA and CDR2 as SQIVND (reference sequence). CDR3 nucleotides: TGTGCCAGTAGTATAATAGGCGGGGGGAGGCTCGACAATGAGCAGTTCTTC. Amino acids: CASSIIGGGRLDNEQFF.

This clone was seen more than once but under ten times. V and J are TRBV7-9 and TRBJ1-4; the match to TRBD1 covers 11 bases. The CDR3 totals 17 residues. Looked up from germline, CDR1 is SEHNR and CDR2 is FQNEAQ (reference sequence). Trimming removed 5 bases from V and 0 bases from J; junction bases left unmatched: 5. The CDR3 DNA follows: TGTGCCAGCAGCCTACCGGGACAGGGGGCAACTAATGAAAAACTGTTTTTT. Its translation is CASSLPGQGATNEKLFF.

This clone has only a few counts. The chain couples TRBV10-3 to TRBJ2-1, with TRBD1 identical over 7 bases. CDR1 is ENHRY, CDR2 SYGVKD, per germline. The CDR3 length is 11 residues. CDR3 coding DNA: TGTTCGACAGGGAGAAATAATGAGCAGTTCTTC. Its protein is CSTGRNNEQFF.

The chain carries TRBV7-6 and TRBJ2-1; TRBD1 matches 8 bases. This CDR3 has 18 residues. The junction had 8 bases not matched to a gene; V was cut back by 1 base and J by 0 bases. CDR1 is SGHVS, CDR2 FNYEAQ, per germline. The CDR3 DNA reads as TGTGCCAGCAGCTTAGAGGAGACAGGGGTCCTCTCCTACAATGAGCAGTTCTTC. It translates to CASSLEETGVLSYNEQFF.

The CDR3 loop is CASSALSGGYNEQFF. CDR3 DNA sequence: TGTGCCAGCAGTGCGCTAAGCGGGGGCTACAATGAGCAGTTCTTC. V usage is TRBV6-1 and J usage is TRBJ2-1; the match to TRBD2 covers 8 bases. Trimming took 4 bases from V and 3 from J; bases not matched to a gene: 5. The germline CDR1 and CDR2 sequences are MNHNS and SASEGT. The CDR3 is made up of 15 amino acids.

This chain joins TRBV15 and TRBJ1-4, with 7 bases aligning to TRBD1. The CDR3 covers 16 residues. Unmatched junction bases numbered 8, after V lost 0 bases and J lost 7 bases. The germline V gene encodes CDR1 LNHNV and CDR2 YYDKDF (reference sequence). The CDR3 sequence is CATSRDSPGGGEKLFF. CDR3 DNA sequence: TGTGCCACCAGCAGAGACTCCCCAGGGGGAGGTGAAAAACTGTTTTTT.

This clone was observed a handful of times. The chain employs TRBV19 and TRBJ1-1; 7 bases map to TRBD1. The CDR3 has 14 residues. After removal of 7 bases from V and 7 bases from J, the junction contained 12 bases not matched to a gene. Looked up from germline, CDR1 is LNHDA and CDR2 is SQIVND (reference sequence). CDR3 in amino acids: CASINLFGQDEAFF. CDR3 coding DNA: TGTGCCAGTATTAACCTTTTTGGACAGGATGAAGCTTTCTTT. The whole variable domain, remainder taken from reference TRBV19 and TRBJ1-1, is DGGITQSPKYLFRKEGQNVTLSCEQNLNHDAMYWYRQDPGQGLRLIYYSQIVNDFQKGDIAEGYSVSREKKESFPLTVTSAQKNPTAFYLCASINLFGQDEAFFGQGTRLTVV.

The chain joins TRBV6-4 to TRBJ1-2; D perhaps matches TRBD1 (5 bases). Germline V gene data show CDR1 as MRHNA and CDR2 as SNTAGT. The CDR3 is 14 residues long. Trimming removed 3 bases from V and 4 bases from J, with 12 bases in between. CDR3 in DNA: TGTGCCAGCAGTGAGGGGGACGGGAGCTATGGCTACACCTTC. Protein: CASSEGDGSYGYTF.

This clone was seen a few times. The V call is TRBV5-4, the J call TRBJ2-6, with TRBD2 matching 7 bases. Germline assignment: CDR1 SGHNT and CDR2 YYREEE (reference sequence). The CDR3 has 17 amino acids. Trimming at V came to 0 bases and at J to 0 bases, leaving 3 bases not matched to a gene. DNA for the CDR3: TGTGCCAGCAGCTTGGCGGGGGGAATCTCTGGGGCCAACGTCCTGACTTTC. Translated: CASSLAGGISGANVLTF.

This clone has a single count. The chain combines TRBV5-5 with TRBJ2-3; TRBD2 agrees at 8 bases. CDR1 is SGHKS and CDR2 is YYEKEE in the germline V gene (reference sequence). The length of the CDR3 is 16 residues. The trim removed 2 bases at V and 2 bases at J, leaving 7 bases unmatched. CDR3 in amino acids: CASSFMSGGTTDTQYF. The CDR3 DNA is TGTGCCAGCAGCTTTATGAGCGGGGGAACCACAGATACGCAGTATTTT.

V is TRBV14 and J is TRBJ2-5, with D possibly TRBD1 on 5 matching bases. The end of the DNA is better explained by TRBJ2-7, so the J call may be wrong. The CDR3 totals 12 residues. CDR1 SGHDN and CDR2 FVKESK come from the germline V gene. For the CDR3, the DNA is TGTGCCAGCAGGGACAACGCCTACGAGCAGTACTTC. Translation: CASRDNAYEQYF.

The chain combines TRBV7-9 with TRBJ2-2, with TRBD1 matching over 8 bases. The germline V gene has CDR1 SEHNR and CDR2 FQNEAQ (reference sequence). The ends lost 5 bases at V and 4 bases at J; junction bases unmatched: 6. The CDR3 length is 15 residues. The CDR3 sequence is CASSPRTGRTGELFF. DNA of the CDR3: TGTGCCAGCAGCCCACGGACAGGGCGCACCGGGGAGCTGTTTTTT. The full variable domain, rest sourced from reference TRBV7-9 and TRBJ2-2, is DTGVSQNPRHKITKRGQNVTFRCDPISEHNRLYWYRQTLGQGPEFLTYFQNEAQLEKSRLLSDRFSAERPKGSFSTLEIQRTEQGDSAMYLCASSPRTGRTGELFFGEGSRLTVL.

The rearrangement joins TRBV6-1 to TRBJ1-6; D unclear. Germline CDR1 and CDR2: MNHNS and SASEGT. Deletions cut 3 bases from V and 6 bases from J, with 12 bases between. The CDR3 consists of 15 residues. The CDR3 sequence: CASSDRQVLNSPLHF. The CDR3 nucleotides read TGTGCCAGCAGTGATAGGCAGGTCCTTAATTCACCCCTCCACTTT.

The rearrangement links TRBV11-3 to TRBJ2-5; 12 bases align to TRBD1. The J segment lost 5 bases and the V segment lost 5 bases, leaving 9 bases of the junction unmatched. Germline V gives CDR1 SGHNT, CDR2 YENEEA. The CDR3 runs to 16 residues. CDR3 nucleotide sequence: TGTGCCAGCAGCGCAGGGACAGGGGGCCCCCAGGAGACCCAGTACTTC. Protein sequence: CASSAGTGGPQETQYF.

This clone is medium-sized (0.01 to 0.1%) in the sample. The same CDR3 arises from other DNA sequences in this sample as well. The chain links TRBV6-4 to TRBJ2-1, with 11 bases matching TRBD2. CDR3 length equals 15 residues. Per the germline V gene, CDR1 is MRHNA and CDR2 is SNTAGT. V lost 0 bases, J lost 6 bases, and 1 base stayed unmatched. DNA for the CDR3: TGTGCCAGCAGTGACTCTAGCGGGGGGGCCAATGAGCAGTTCTTC. Protein: CASSDSSGGANEQFF.

This clone has only a few counts. The chain employs TRBV4-2 and TRBJ1-5; no definite D call. V dropped 0 bases and J dropped 8 bases, with 26 bases sitting between them. The CDR3 has 19 residues. Germline CDR1 LGHNA, CDR2 YNFKEQ. The CDR3, as DNA: TGTGCCAGCAGCCAAGATCAGTTAGGTGACACCTTATCAAGCAAGCCCCAGCATTTT. It encodes CASSQDQLGDTLSSKPQHF.